This T cell receptor beta chain stems from a study of T cells in Graves' hyperthyroidism and ophthalmopathy. In its sample, this clonotype was seen many times. Between the trimmed V and J ends, which lost 5 bases and 5 bases, there was a span of 16 bases. The CDR3 contains 13 residues. Germline V gives CDR1 DFQATT, CDR2 SNEGSKA (reference sequence). The TCR beta CDR3 regions underwent amplification using RNA transcripts as the source. Using the HTBI primer set, a first-round RT-PCR was run on the TCR CDR3. TCRdb independently ran MiXCR on the multiplex PCR reads; one entry per CDR3 protein. The sample holds about 160,000 distinct CDR3 sequences, 9.4% seen once.

The rearrangement joins TRBV20-1 to TRBJ2-7; TRBD2 is a possible D gene (5 bases). Sequencing used blood. The clonotype was recovered from a woman younger than 30 with Graves' hyperthyroidism that later progressed to Graves' ophthalmopathy. The CDR3 DNA follows: TGCAGTGCTGCCCCGGGAAGGGTAGACGAGCAGTACTTC. It translates to CSAAPGRVDEQYF.